The entry that follows covers one TCR beta chain sequence. The data stem from a study of blood T cell repertoires in COVID-19. For the study at large: Samples came from the United States, Italy and Spain, spanning acute and convalescent COVID-19. PBMCs, B-cell-depleted T cells, or T cells were the source of the cDNA or gDNA that made up the material.

This CDR3 has 13 residues. The germline gives CDR1 KGHSH, CDR2 LQKENI. The V gene lost 3 bases and the J gene lost 5 bases, with 8 bases spanning the gap. The authors' processing: Quantification of nucleated cells was approximated via reference gene primer amplification. Using immunoSEQ multiplex PCR, the repertoire was profiled, and TCRdb retains in-frame clones only, with some absent. V and J calls and clone size are those listed in that table; D and trimming were worked out from the DNA. This table holds 120,000 to 150,000 clones, 80% to 85% found once. The V gene is TRBV18, the J gene TRBJ1-5, with D possibly matching TRBD1 (6 bases). The source of this sequence is a human donor in a cohort sampled during active COVID-19. The sequencing sample was made of peripheral blood. Here the CDR3 reads CASSPAGDQPQHF. In DNA, the CDR3 is TGTGCCAGCTCACCGGCAGGGGATCAGCCCCAGCATTTT. Drawing the rest from reference TRBV18 and TRBJ1-5, the complete variable domain is NAGVMQNPRHLVRRRGQEARLRCSPMKGHSHVYWYRQLPEEGLKFMVYLQKENIIDESGMPKERFSAEFPKEGPSILRIQQVVRGDSAAYFCASSPAGDQPQHFGDGTRLSIL.